These 3 T cell receptor beta chains share one sample of origin, sequenced in a study of radiotherapy plus CTLA-4 blockade in lung cancer. Clones were read by immunoSEQ multiplex PCR, and TCRdb kept only the in-frame ones, dropping some. This sample has 55,000 to 65,000 clones, with around 76% found just once. Sequences were derived from peripheral blood, sampled from a patient treated with radiotherapy plus ipilimumab. All receptors derive from a human donor with non-small cell lung cancer who had a complete response to radiotherapy plus ipilimumab.

This clone was detected only a few times. The chain couples TRBV6-5 to TRBJ2-3, with 9 bases identical to TRBD1. This CDR3 is built from 13 residues. V dropped 5 bases and J dropped 6; count of bases not matched to a gene: 3. From germline, CDR1 is MNHEY and CDR2 SVGAGI. The CDR3 DNA is TGTGCCAGCAGTGGGACAGGGTCCGATACGCAGTATTTT. Encoded protein: CASSGTGSDTQYF.

This clone was detected once. The V call is TRBV4-1, the J call TRBJ2-3; 7 nucleotides align to TRBD1. This CDR3 spans 16 amino acids. V was pared by 3 bases and J by 7 bases, with 13 bases of the junction left unmatched. Germline V gene lookup returns CDR1 MGHRA and CDR2 YSYEKL. DNA of the CDR3: TGCGCCAGCAGCCAGGACGGGACAGAACTCACTCATACGCAGTATTTT. As protein: CASSQDGTELTHTQYF.

V and J are TRBV20-1 and TRBJ2-1; D is perhaps TRBD2 (5 bases). Trimming stripped 7 bases from V and 5 bases from J, with 9 bases between. The CDR3 has 11 amino acids. Per germline, CDR1 DFQATT and CDR2 SNEGSKA (reference sequence). DNA of the CDR3: TGCAGTGTTGGGAGAAACAATGAGCAGTTCTTC. Its protein is CSVGRNNEQFF.